This T cell receptor (beta chain) was obtained from a study of shared clonotypes between healthy human individuals. Samples underwent the assay at deep level. The protocol was immunoSEQ multiplex PCR, while the TCRdb copy is restricted to in-frame clones and leaves out a portion. The sample yields about 1.9 million clones, approximately 92% seen once. Of note for this clone: The antigen is undetermined.

CD45RO negativity and positive selection for CCR7 defined naive CD8 cells, a population that excluded terminally differentiated effector memory CD45RA+ cells. Broader study findings: Limitation of the genetic and exposure-history diversity represented came from the few donors.

With V trimmed by 0 bases and J by 8 bases, 5 bases remained unmatched. The germline CDR1 and CDR2 sequences are SGHTA and FQGNSA. This CDR3 contains 15 residues. The sample taken for sequencing was naive CD8+ T cells from PBMCs. The rearrangement links TRBV7-2 to TRBJ2-1; 9 bases match TRBD2. The clonotype originates from a young man in good health. Some clones in this sample may be carry-over from other donors' samples. For the CDR3, the DNA is TGTGCCAGCAGCTTAGCGGCTAGCGGGAAGCATGAGCAGTTCTTC. Protein product: CASSLAASGKHEQFF.